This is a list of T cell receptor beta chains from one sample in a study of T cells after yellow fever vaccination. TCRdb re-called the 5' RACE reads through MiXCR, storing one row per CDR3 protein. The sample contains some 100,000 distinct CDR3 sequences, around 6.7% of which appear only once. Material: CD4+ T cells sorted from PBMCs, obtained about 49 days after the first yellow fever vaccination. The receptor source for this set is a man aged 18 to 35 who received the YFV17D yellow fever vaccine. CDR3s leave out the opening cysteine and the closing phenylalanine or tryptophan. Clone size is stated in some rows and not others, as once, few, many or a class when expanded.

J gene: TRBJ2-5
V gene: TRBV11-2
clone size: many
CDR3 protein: ASRTWGLAIETQY

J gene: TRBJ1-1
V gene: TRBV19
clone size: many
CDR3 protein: ASSIGGQGTNTEAF

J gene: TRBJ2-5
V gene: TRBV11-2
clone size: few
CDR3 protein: ASSRWLEQETQY

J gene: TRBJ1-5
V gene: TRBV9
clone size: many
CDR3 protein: ASSVGGGRDQPQH

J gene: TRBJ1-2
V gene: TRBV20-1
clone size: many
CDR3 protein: SARVQAAGGYT

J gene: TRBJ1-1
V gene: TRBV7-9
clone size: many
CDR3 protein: ASSSRGTLDTEAF

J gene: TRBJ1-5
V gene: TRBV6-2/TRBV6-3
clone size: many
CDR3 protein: ASTQIWTGKDQPQH

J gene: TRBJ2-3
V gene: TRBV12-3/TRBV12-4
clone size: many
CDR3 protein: ASTFWGGRDTQY

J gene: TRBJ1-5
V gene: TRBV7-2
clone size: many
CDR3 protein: ASSFSGGGNQPQH

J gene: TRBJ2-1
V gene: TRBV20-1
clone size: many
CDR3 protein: SASLAGGRSLYNEQF

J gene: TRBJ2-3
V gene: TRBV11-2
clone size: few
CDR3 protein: ASSSPTQY

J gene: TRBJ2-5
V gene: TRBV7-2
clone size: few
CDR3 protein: ASSLVGRGLQETQY

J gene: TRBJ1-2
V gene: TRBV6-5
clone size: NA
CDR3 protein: ASGWGYGYT

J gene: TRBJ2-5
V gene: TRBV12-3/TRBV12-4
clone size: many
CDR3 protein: ASNRAGIQETQY

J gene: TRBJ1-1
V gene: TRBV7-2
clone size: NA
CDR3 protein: ASSLGVGIDTEAF

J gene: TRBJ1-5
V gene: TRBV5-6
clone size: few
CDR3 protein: ASSRGTETGPQH

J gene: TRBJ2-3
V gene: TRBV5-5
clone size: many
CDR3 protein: ASSYSTDTQY

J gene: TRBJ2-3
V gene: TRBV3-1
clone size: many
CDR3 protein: ASSQRGAAIGQY

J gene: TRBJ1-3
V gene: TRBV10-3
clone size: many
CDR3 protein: AIRGTGSSGNTIY

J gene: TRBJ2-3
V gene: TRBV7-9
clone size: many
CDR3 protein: ASSTTGKTDTQY

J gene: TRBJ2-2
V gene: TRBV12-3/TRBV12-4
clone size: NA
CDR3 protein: ASSFVPAGVTGELF

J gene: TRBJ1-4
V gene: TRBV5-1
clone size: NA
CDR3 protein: ASGDRAGEKLF

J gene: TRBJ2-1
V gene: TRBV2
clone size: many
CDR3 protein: ASSDRGGSYNEQF

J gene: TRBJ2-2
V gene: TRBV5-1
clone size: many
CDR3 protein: ASSLDRPNTGELF

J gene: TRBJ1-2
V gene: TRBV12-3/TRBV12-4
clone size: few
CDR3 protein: ASSAQGEWGYT

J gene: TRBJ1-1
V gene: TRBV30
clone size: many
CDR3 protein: AWSSVTPGTEAF

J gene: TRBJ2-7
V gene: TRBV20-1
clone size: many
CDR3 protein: SARGGGSYEQY

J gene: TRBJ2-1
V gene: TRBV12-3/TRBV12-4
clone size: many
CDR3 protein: ASSTGSHSYNEQF

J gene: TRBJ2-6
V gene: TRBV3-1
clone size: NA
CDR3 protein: AICLRATGTLSGANVLT

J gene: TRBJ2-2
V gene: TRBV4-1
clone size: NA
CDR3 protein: ASSQGQIVYTGELF

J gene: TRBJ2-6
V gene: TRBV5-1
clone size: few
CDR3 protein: ASDRDGTSGANVLT

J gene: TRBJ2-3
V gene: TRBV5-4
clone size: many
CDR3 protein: ASSLAGEGTQY